A single sample gave rise to the 21 T cell receptor beta chains below, sequenced in a study of cytomegalovirus exposure and HLA in healthy donors. The PCR had 60 Vbeta and 13 Jbeta primers. Sequencing used immunoSEQ multiplex PCR; TCRdb keeps in-frame clones, though not all of them. Of some 150,000 clones detected, around 80% appear once; the ten largest clones hold approximately 4%. What was sequenced was PBMCs. Receptors were obtained from a middle-aged woman in good health and CMV-seropositive.

The rearrangement joins TRBV27 to TRBJ2-7; 7 nucleotides match TRBD1. Per the germline V gene, CDR1 is MNHEY and CDR2 is SMNVEV (reference sequence). V lost 2 bases, J lost 6 bases, and 4 bases stayed unmatched. The CDR3 runs 13 residues. The CDR3 reads CASSLIGGREQYF. The DNA of the CDR3 is TGTGCCAGCAGTTTAATAGGGGGCCGCGAGCAGTACTTC.

The rearrangement links TRBV7-2 to TRBJ2-1; 9 bases agree with TRBD2. The CDR3 is made up of 19 amino acids. Germline V gene data show CDR1 as SGHTA and CDR2 as FQGNSA. The V segment lost 5 bases and the J segment 6 bases; nucleotides outside the gene matches: 20. The chain's CDR3 is CASSRGRAGGGAEPNEQFF. The CDR3 nucleotides are TGTGCCAGCAGCCGGGGACGAGCTGGCGGGGGGGCCGAACCCAATGAGCAGTTCTTC.

The chain recombines TRBV5-6 with TRBJ1-4; possible D gene TRBD1, 5 bases. This CDR3 is built from 14 residues. CDR1 and CDR2 (germline): SGHDT, YYEEEE. V was trimmed by 4 bases and J by 8 bases, leaving 15 bases between them. The CDR3 reads CASSPREIGEKLFF. The CDR3 DNA reads as TGTGCCAGCAGCCCCAGGGAAATTGGGGAAAAACTGTTTTTT. Using reference TRBV5-6 and TRBJ1-4 for the parts outside the CDR3, the full variable domain is DAGVTQSPTHLIKTRGQQVTLRCSPKSGHDTVSWYQQALGQGPQFIFQYYEEEERQRGNFPDRFSGHQFPNYSSELNVNALLLGDSALYLCASSPREIGEKLFFGSGTQLSVL.

This chain links TRBV7-9 with TRBJ2-4; D remains ambiguous. The CDR3 consists of 14 residues. Germline V lookup: CDR1 SEHNR, CDR2 FQNEAQ (reference sequence). Between the trimmed V and J ends, which lost 2 bases and 7 bases, there was a span of 12 bases. The CDR3 DNA is TGTGCCAGCAGCTTAAGTGGTCTTGCGAACATTCAGTACTTC. It translates to CASSLSGLANIQYF. Full variable domain (outside the CDR3, taken from reference TRBV7-9 and TRBJ2-4): DTGVSQNPRHKITKRGQNVTFRCDPISEHNRLYWYRQTLGQGPEFLTYFQNEAQLEKSRLLSDRFSAERPKGSFSTLEIQRTEQGDSAMYLCASSLSGLANIQYFGAGTRLSVL.

V is TRBV23-1 and J is TRBJ2-5; TRBD1 agrees at 7 bases. The J call may be mistaken, given a closer DNA end match to TRBJ2-7. TRBV23-1 falls under the ORF class, with uncertain function. CDR3 length equals 16 residues. The CDR3 is CASSARDSRLHYEQYF. In nucleotides, the CDR3 is TGCGCCAGCAGTGCCCGGGACAGCCGTCTCCACTACGAGCAGTACTTC.

This chain uses TRBV5-5 with TRBJ2-7; 7 nucleotides agree with TRBD1. J was trimmed by 5 bases and V by 4 bases; bases with no gene match: 3. The CDR3 length is 12 residues. Germline values: CDR1 SGHKS, CDR2 YYEKEE (reference sequence). As DNA, the CDR3 is TGTGCCAGCAGCCGACAGGGCGACGAGCAGTACTTC. Protein sequence: CASSRQGDEQYF.

The V and J genes are TRBV19 and TRBJ1-1, with D possibly being TRBD1 (5 bases). The CDR3 totals 12 residues. Germline CDR1 reads LNHDA; CDR2 reads SQIVND (reference sequence). Trimming removed 3 bases at V and 11 bases at J, with 13 bases between. The CDR3 is CASSILGRGAFF. The CDR3 DNA follows: TGTGCCAGTAGTATCTTGGGACGGGGGGCTTTCTTT.

This clone was detected only once. The V gene is TRBV5-1, the J gene TRBJ2-3; possible D gene TRBD1, 6 bases. V was pared by 4 bases and J by 0 bases, with 9 bases between. Germline V CDR1 and CDR2: SGHRS, YFSETQ. The CDR3 totals 14 residues. CDR3 in amino acids: CASSRDTSTDTQYF. The CDR3 DNA follows: TGCGCCAGCAGCCGGGACACCAGCACAGATACGCAGTATTTT.

The chain carries TRBV4-3 and TRBJ2-1; possibly TRBD1 for D (5 bases). In germline, CDR1 is LGHNA, CDR2 YSLEER. The CDR3 has 14 residues. V lost 3 bases to trimming and J lost 4 bases, with 10 bases between them. The CDR3 DNA follows: TGCGCCAGCAGCCACGGAACAGGATACAATGAGCAGTTCTTC. It codes for CASSHGTGYNEQFF.

The chain employs TRBV9 and TRBJ2-2; D is unresolved. With 1 base removed from V and 7 bases from J, the gap between germline ends came to 17 bases. The length of the CDR3 is 16 residues. CDR1 and CDR2 from the germline V gene are SGDLS and YYNGEE. The CDR3 sequence is CASSVSGTGYYGELFF. Written as DNA, the CDR3 is TGTGCCAGCAGCGTATCTGGAACTGGCTACTACGGGGAGCTGTTTTTT.

The J gene is TRBJ2-7, the V gene TRBV4-2; D is perhaps TRBD2 (5 bases). The V gene's germline CDR1 is LGHNA and CDR2 YNFKEQ. The V end lost 5 bases, the J end lost 4 bases, and 21 bases lay between the germline ends. The CDR3 runs to 16 residues. CDR3 DNA: TGTGCCAGCAGCATAGCCGGGGATACTTCCCCTTACGAGCAGTACTTC. This codes for CASSIAGDTSPYEQYF.

This clone was detected only a few times. Here the CDR3 reads CAISGTGTGADEQYF. The CDR3 DNA reads as TGTGCCATCAGTGGTACCGGGACAGGGGCCGACGAGCAGTACTTC. The chain links TRBV10-3 to TRBJ2-7; TRBD1 agrees at 10 bases. With 4 bases clipped from V and 5 bases from J, the junction kept 8 bases outside the gene matches. The CDR3 is made up of 15 amino acids. The V gene's germline CDR1 is ENHRY and CDR2 SYGVKD.

V is TRBV4-3 and J is TRBJ2-3, with no clear D. CDR1 is LGHNA, CDR2 YSLEER, per germline. V dropped 4 bases and J dropped 2 bases, with 7 bases sitting between them. The CDR3 extends over 13 amino acids. The CDR3 here is CASSRELTDTQYF. The CDR3 bases are TGCGCCAGCAGCCGCGAGCTCACAGATACGCAGTATTTT.

The sample holds a few counts of this clone. This sequence joins TRBV28 and TRBJ2-1, with 8 positions matching TRBD2. The germline CDR1 and CDR2 sequences are MDHEN and SYDVKM. The length of the CDR3 is 19 residues. V shed 7 bases and J 8 bases; nucleotides not matched to a gene: 25. The CDR3 sequence: CASTDWDNPGGAGEDEQFF. The CDR3 nucleotides are TGTGCCAGCACCGACTGGGACAACCCAGGTGGAGCGGGAGAAGATGAGCAGTTCTTC.

The rearrangement joins TRBV19 to TRBJ2-7; possible D gene TRBD2, 6 bases. Deletions cut 6 bases from V and 5 bases from J, with 23 bases between. The CDR3 has 16 residues. Germline CDR1 reads LNHDA; CDR2 reads SQIVND (reference sequence). The CDR3 here is CASRSVGGASGNEQYF. CDR3 DNA: TGTGCCAGTAGAAGTGTTGGCGGGGCATCGGGGAACGAGCAGTACTTC.

V gene TRBV15 combines with J gene TRBJ1-1, with D perhaps matching TRBD1 (5 bases). Germline CDR1 reads LNHNV; CDR2 reads YYDKDF (reference sequence). The CDR3 contains 18 residues. V dropped 1 base and J dropped 0 bases, with 18 bases sitting between them. This CDR3 reads CATSRVSGIPPLNTEAFF. CDR3 nucleotide sequence: TGTGCCACCAGCAGAGTCTCAGGGATTCCCCCCCTGAACACTGAAGCTTTCTTT.

The rearrangement links TRBV4-3 to TRBJ1-6; possibly TRBD1 for D (6 bases). The CDR3 sequence is 15 residues long. Between the trimmed V and J ends, which lost 0 bases and 8 bases, there was a span of 11 bases. CDR1 LGHNA and CDR2 YSLEER come from the germline V gene. This chain's CDR3 is CASSQETGFYSPLHF. CDR3 in DNA: TGCGCCAGCAGCCAAGAAACAGGGTTCTATTCACCCCTCCACTTT.

The CDR3 here is CASSSEGSGNQPQHF. The DNA of the CDR3 is TGTGCCAGCAGCTCGGAGGGATCGGGCAATCAGCCCCAGCATTTT. This sequence joins TRBV5-5 and TRBJ1-5; D remains ambiguous. The germline V gene encodes CDR1 SGHKS and CDR2 YYEKEE (reference sequence). V shed 3 bases and J shed 2 bases, with 12 bases lying between them. This CDR3 is 15 amino acids long.

The genes are TRBV18 and TRBJ2-5; tentatively, D is TRBD2 (6 bases). V was pared by 3 bases and J by 1 base, with 9 bases between. Looked up from germline, CDR1 is KGHSH and CDR2 is LQKENI. The CDR3 consists of 14 residues. As DNA, the CDR3 is TGTGCCAGCTCACCCCCGGGAGTCCAAGAGACCCAGTACTTC. It encodes CASSPPGVQETQYF.

This clone was found a few times. The chain links TRBV5-8 to TRBJ2-1; D not certain. V was shortened by 3 bases and J by 5 bases, with 9 bases between the two germline ends. The length of the CDR3 is 13 residues. The germline gives CDR1 SGHTS, CDR2 YDEGEE. In DNA form, the CDR3 reads TGTGCCAGCAGCTCTAGGTCACACAATGAGCAGTTCTTC. Translated, it gives CASSSRSHNEQFF. Full variable domain (rest looked up from reference TRBV5-8 and TRBJ2-1): EAGVTQSPTHLIKTRGQQATLRCSPISGHTSVYWYQQALGLGLQFLLWYDEGEERNRGNFPPRFSGRQFPNYSSELNVNALELEDSALYLCASSSRSHNEQFFGPGTRLTVL.

This clone came up a few times. The chain employs TRBV5-1 and TRBJ1-5; no definite D call. The ends were cut back, 4 bases at V and 5 bases at J, with 10 bases in the middle. Germline V gives CDR1 SGHRS, CDR2 YFSETQ. CDR3 length: 13 residues. The CDR3 DNA follows: TGCGCCAGCAGCCCGGACGGGGATCAGCCCCAGCATTTT. This encodes CASSPDGDQPQHF. The full variable domain, completed using reference TRBV5-1 and TRBJ1-5, is KAGVTQTPRYLIKTRGQQVTLSCSPISGHRSVSWYQQTPGQGLQFLFEYFSETQRNKGNFPGRFSGRQFSNSRSEMNVSTLELGDSALYLCASSPDGDQPQHFGDGTRLSIL.